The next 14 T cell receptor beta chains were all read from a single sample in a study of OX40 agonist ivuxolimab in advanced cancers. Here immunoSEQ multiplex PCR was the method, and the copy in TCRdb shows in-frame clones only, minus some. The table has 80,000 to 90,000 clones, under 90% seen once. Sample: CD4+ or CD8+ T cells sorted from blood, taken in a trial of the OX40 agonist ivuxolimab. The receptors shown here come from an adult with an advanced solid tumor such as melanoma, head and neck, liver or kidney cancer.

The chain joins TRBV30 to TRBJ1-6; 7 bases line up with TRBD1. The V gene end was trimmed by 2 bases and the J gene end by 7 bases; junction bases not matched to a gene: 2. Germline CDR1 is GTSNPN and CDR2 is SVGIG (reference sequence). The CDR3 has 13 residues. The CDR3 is CAWSSDRNSPLHF. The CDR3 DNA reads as TGTGCCTGGAGTTCGGACAGGAATTCACCCCTCCACTTT. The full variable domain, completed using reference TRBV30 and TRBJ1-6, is SQTIHQWPATLVQPVGSPLSLECTVEGTSNPNLYWYRQAAGRGLQLLFYSVGIGQISSEVPQNLSASRPQDRQFILSSKKLLLSDSGFYLCAWSSDRNSPLHFGNGTRLTVT.

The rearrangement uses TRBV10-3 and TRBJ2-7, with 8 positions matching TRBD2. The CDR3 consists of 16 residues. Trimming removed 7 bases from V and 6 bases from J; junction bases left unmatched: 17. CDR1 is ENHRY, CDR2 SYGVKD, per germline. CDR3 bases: TGTGCCATCATGGCGGGGGGACCCGACATCCTAGGCGAGCAGTACTTC. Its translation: CAIMAGGPDILGEQYF.

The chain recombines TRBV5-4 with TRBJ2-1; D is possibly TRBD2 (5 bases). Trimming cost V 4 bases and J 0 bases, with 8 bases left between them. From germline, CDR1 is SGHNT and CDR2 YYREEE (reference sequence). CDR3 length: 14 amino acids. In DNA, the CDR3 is TGTGCCAGCAGCCCGCGGGCCTCCTACAATGAGCAGTTCTTC. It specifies CASSPRASYNEQFF.

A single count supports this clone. CDR3 region: CASSDRGKFNYGYTF. The CDR3 bases are TGTGCCAGCAGCGACCGGGGCAAATTCAACTATGGCTACACCTTC. The chain has TRBV11-2 and TRBJ1-2, with D tentatively TRBD1 (5 bases). Germline V lookup: CDR1 SGHAT, CDR2 FQNNGV. This CDR3 comprises 15 residues. Trimming stripped 5 bases from V and 2 bases from J, with 15 bases between.

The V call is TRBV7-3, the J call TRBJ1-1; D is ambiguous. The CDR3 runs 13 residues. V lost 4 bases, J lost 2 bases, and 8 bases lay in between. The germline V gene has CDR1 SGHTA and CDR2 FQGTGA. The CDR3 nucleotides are TGTGCCAGCAGCTCGACCAGTAACACTGAAGCTTTCTTT. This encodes CASSSTSNTEAFF.

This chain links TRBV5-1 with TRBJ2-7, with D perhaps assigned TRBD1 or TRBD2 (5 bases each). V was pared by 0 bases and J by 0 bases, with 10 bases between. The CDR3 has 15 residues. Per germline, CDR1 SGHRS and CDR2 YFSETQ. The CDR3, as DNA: TGCGCCAGCAGCTTGGCCGGGACCTACTCCTACGAGCAGTACTTC. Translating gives CASSLAGTYSYEQYF.

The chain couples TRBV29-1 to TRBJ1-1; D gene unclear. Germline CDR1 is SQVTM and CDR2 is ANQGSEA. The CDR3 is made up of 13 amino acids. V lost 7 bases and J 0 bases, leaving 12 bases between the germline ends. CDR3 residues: CSGNSRMNTEAFF. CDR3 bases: TGCAGCGGAAACAGCCGTATGAACACTGAAGCTTTCTTT.

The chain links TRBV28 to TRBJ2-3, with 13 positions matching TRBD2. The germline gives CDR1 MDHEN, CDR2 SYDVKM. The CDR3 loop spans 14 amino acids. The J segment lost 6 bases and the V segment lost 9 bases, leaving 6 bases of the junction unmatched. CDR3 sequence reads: CASSGTSGEDTQYF. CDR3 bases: TGTGCCAGTTCCGGGACTAGCGGGGAGGATACGCAGTATTTT.

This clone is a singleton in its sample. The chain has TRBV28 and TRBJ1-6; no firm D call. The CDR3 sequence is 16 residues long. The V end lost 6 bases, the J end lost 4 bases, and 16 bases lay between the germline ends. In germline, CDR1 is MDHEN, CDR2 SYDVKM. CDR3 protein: CASSRALAPYNSPLHF. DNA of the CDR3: TGTGCCAGCAGCCGGGCCCTCGCACCTTATAATTCACCCCTCCACTTT. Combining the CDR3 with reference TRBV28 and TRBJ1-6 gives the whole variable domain DVKVTQSSRYLVKRTGEKVFLECVQDMDHENMFWYRQDPGLGLRLIYFSYDVKMKEKGDIPEGYSVSREKKERFSLILESASTNQTSMYLCASSRALAPYNSPLHFGNGTRLTVT.

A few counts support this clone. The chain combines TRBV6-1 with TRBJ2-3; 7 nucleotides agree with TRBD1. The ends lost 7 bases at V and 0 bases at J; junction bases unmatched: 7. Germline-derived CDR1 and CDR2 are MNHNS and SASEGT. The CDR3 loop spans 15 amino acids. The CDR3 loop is CASNPDRASTDTQYF. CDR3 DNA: TGTGCCAGCAACCCAGACAGGGCGAGCACAGATACGCAGTATTTT.

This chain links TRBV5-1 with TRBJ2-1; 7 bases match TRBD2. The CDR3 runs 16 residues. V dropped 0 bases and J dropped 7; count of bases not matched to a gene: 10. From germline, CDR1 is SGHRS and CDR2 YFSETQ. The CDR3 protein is CASSLGSQRGGNEQFF. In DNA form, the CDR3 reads TGCGCCAGCAGCTTGGGTTCCCAGCGGGGAGGGAATGAGCAGTTCTTC. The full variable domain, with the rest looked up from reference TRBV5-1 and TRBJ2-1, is KAGVTQTPRYLIKTRGQQVTLSCSPISGHRSVSWYQQTPGQGLQFLFEYFSETQRNKGNFPGRFSGRQFSNSRSEMNVSTLELGDSALYLCASSLGSQRGGNEQFFGPGTRLTVL.

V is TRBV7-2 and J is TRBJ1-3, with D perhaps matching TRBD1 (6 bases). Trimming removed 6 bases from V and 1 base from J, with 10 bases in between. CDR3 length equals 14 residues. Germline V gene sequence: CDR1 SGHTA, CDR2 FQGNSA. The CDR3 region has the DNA TGTGCCAGCAGGGAAGGGGGGTCTGGAAACACCATATATTTT. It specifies CASREGGSGNTIYF. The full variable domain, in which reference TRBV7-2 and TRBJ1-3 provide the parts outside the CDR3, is GAGVSQSPSNKVTEKGKDVELRCDPISGHTALYWYRQSLGQGLEFLIYFQGNSAPDKSGLPSDRFSAERTGGSVSTLTIQRTQQEDSAVYLCASREGGSGNTIYFGEGSWLTVV.

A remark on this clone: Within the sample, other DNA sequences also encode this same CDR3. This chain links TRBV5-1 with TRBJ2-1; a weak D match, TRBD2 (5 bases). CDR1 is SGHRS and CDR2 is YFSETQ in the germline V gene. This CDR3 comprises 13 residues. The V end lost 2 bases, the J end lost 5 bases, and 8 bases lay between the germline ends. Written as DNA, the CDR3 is TGCGCCAGCAGCTTAGGAGGCGACAATGAGCAGTTCTTC. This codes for CASSLGGDNEQFF.

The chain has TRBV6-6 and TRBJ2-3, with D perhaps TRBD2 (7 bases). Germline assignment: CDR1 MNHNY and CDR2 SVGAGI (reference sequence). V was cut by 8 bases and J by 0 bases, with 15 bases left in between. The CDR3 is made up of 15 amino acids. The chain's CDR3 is CASERGGPSTDTQYF. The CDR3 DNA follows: TGTGCCAGCGAAAGGGGGGGGCCAAGCACAGATACGCAGTATTTT.